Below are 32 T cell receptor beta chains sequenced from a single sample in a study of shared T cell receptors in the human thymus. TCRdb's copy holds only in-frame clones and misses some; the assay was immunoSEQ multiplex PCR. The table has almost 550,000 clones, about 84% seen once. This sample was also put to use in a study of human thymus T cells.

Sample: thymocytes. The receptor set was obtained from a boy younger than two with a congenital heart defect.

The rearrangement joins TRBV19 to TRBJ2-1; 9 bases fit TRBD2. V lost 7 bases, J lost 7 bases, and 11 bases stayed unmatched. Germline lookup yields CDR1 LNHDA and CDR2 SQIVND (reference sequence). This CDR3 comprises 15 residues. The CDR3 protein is CASNPSSGSGNEQFF. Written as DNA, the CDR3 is TGTGCCAGTAATCCTAGTAGCGGGAGCGGAAATGAGCAGTTCTTC.

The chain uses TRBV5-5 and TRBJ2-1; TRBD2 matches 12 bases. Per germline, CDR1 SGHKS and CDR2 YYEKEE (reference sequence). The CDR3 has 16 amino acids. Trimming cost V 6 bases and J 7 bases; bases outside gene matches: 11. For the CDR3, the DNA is TGTGCCAGCAAATCCCCACCCGGGACTAGCGGGAATGAGCAGTTCTTC. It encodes CASKSPPGTSGNEQFF.

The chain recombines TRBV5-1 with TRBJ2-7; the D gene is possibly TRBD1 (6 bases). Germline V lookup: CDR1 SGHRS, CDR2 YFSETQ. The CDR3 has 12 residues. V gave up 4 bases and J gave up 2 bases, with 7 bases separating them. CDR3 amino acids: CASSGGPYEQYF. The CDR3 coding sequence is TGCGCCAGCAGCGGGGGCCCCTACGAGCAGTACTTC.

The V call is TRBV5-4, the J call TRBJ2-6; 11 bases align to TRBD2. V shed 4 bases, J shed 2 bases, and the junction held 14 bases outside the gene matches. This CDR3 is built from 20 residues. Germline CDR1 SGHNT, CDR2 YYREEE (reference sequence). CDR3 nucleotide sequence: TGTGCCAGCAGCCCCCACATTGGTAGCGGGAGGGAACCTGGGGCCAACGTCCTGACTTTC. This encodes CASSPHIGSGREPGANVLTF.

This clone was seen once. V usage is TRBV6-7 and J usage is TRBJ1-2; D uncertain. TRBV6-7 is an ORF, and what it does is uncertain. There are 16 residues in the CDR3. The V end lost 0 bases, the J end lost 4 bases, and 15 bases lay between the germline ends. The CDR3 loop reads CASSYSGRPKAYGYTF. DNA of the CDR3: TGTGCCAGCAGTTACTCGGGCAGGCCCAAGGCCTATGGCTACACCTTC.

The CDR3 reads CASSLEIGGSGPNNEQFF. The CDR3 DNA is TGTGCCAGCAGCTTAGAGATAGGCGGAAGCGGGCCTAACAATGAGCAGTTCTTC. The J gene is TRBJ2-1, the V gene TRBV7-2; D perhaps matches TRBD2 (6 bases). Germline V lookup: CDR1 SGHTA, CDR2 FQGNSA. V lost 1 base and J 5 bases, leaving 21 bases between the germline ends. The CDR3 spans 18 residues.

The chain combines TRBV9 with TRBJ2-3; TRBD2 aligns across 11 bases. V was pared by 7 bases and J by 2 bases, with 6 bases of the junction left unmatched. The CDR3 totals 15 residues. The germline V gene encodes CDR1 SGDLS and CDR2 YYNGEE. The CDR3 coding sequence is TGTGCCAGCGGCATAGCGGGAGGGGACACAGATACGCAGTATTTT. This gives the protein CASGIAGGDTDTQYF.

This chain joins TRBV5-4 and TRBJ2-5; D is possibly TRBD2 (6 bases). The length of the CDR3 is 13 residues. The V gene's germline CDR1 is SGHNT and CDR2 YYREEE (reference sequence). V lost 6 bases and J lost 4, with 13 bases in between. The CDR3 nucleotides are TGTGCCAGCACGCGAGCGGGCATAGAGACCCAGTACTTC. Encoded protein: CASTRAGIETQYF.

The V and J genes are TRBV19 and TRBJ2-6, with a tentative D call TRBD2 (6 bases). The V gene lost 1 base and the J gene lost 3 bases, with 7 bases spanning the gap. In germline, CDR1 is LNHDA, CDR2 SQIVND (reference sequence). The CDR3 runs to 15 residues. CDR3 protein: CASSIGRVGANVLTF. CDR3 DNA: TGTGCCAGTAGTATAGGGAGGGTTGGGGCCAACGTCCTGACTTTC.

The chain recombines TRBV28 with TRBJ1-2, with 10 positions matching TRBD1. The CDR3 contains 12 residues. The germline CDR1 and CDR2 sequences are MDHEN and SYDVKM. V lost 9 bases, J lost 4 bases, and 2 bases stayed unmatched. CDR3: CARDRGAYGYTF. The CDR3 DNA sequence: TGTGCCAGGGACAGGGGGGCCTATGGCTACACCTTC.

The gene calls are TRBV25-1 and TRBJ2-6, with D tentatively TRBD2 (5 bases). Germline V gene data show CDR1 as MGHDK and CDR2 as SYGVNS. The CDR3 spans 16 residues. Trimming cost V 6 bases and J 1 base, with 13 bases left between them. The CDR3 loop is CASSPPGKSGANVLTF. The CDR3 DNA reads TGTGCCAGCAGCCCCCCGGGGAAATCTGGGGCCAACGTCCTGACTTTC.

CDR3 DNA sequence: TGTGCCAGCAGCCAAGAAGCCTGGACTAGCCTATGGGGCTCCTACAATGAGCAGTTCTTC. Amino acids: CASSQEAWTSLWGSYNEQFF. The chain carries TRBV14 and TRBJ2-1; 8 nucleotides match TRBD2. The CDR3 contains 20 residues. CDR1 is SGHDN and CDR2 is FVKESK in the germline V gene. Germline trimming cut 0 bases from V and 0 bases from J; bases unmatched to any gene: 13.

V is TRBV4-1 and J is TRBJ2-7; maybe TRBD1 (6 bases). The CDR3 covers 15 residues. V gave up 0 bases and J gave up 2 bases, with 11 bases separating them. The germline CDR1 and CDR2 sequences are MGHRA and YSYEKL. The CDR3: CASSQEVWGPYEQYF. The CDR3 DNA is TGCGCCAGCAGCCAAGAGGTATGGGGGCCCTACGAGCAGTACTTC.

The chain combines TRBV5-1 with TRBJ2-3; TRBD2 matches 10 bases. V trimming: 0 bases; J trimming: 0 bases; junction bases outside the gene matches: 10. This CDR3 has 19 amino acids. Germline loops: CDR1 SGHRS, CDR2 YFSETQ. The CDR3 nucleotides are TGCGCCAGCAGCTTGGGCTCGGGACTAGCGTGGGTTAGCACAGATACGCAGTATTTT. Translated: CASSLGSGLAWVSTDTQYF.

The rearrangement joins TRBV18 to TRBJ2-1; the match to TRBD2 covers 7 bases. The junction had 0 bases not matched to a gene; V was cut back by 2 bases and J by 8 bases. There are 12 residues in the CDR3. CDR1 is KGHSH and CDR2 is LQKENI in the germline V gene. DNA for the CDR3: TGTGCCAGCTCACCAACTAGCGATGAGCAGTTCTTC. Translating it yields CASSPTSDEQFF.

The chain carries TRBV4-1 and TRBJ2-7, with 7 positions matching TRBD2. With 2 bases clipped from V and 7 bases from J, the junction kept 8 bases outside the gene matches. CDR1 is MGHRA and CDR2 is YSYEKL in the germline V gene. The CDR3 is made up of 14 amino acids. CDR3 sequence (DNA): TGCGCCAGCAGCCAATGGGAGGGCCTAAAGGAGCAGTACTTC. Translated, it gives CASSQWEGLKEQYF.

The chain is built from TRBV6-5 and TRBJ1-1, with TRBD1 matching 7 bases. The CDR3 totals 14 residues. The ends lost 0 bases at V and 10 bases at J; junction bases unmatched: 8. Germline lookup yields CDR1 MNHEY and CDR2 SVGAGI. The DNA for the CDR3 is TGTGCCAGCAGTTACTCGACAGGGAAAGAGGGAGCTTTCTTT. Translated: CASSYSTGKEGAFF.

The CDR3: CSVDSWGREDYGYTF. The CDR3 nucleotides are TGCAGCGTTGATAGTTGGGGTCGGGAGGACTATGGCTACACCTTC. The chain joins TRBV29-1 to TRBJ1-2; D unclear. CDR1 is SQVTM, CDR2 ANQGSEA, per germline. V shed 3 bases and J shed 3 bases, with 17 bases lying between them. This CDR3 has 15 amino acids.

The CDR3 is CASSQDQIGRNEQYF. The CDR3 DNA sequence: TGCGCCAGCAGCCAAGATCAAATCGGGAGGAACGAGCAGTACTTC. V is TRBV4-3 and J is TRBJ2-7; 7 nucleotides align to TRBD2. J was trimmed by 5 bases and V by 0 bases; bases with no gene match: 7. CDR1 is LGHNA, CDR2 YSLEER, per germline. This CDR3 is built from 15 residues.

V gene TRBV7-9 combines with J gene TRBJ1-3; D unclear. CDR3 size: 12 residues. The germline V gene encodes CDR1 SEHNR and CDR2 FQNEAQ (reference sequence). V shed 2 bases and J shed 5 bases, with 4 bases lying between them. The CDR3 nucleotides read TGTGCCAGCAGCTTACCTCGAAACACCATATATTTT. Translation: CASSLPRNTIYF.

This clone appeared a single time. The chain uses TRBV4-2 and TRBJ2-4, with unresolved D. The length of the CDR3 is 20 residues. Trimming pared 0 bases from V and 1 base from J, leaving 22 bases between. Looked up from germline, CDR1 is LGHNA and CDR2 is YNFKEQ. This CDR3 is CASSQDNSLLWNGAKNIQYF. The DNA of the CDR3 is TGTGCCAGCAGCCAAGATAACAGCTTGCTCTGGAACGGTGCCAAAAACATTCAGTACTTC.

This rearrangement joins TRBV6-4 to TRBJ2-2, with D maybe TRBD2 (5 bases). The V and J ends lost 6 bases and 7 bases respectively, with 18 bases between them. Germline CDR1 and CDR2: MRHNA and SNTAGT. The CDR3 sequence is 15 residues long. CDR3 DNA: TGTGCCAGCAGCCCGGGCCCGGGGTCGAGCGGGGAGCTGTTTTTT. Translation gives CASSPGPGSSGELFF.

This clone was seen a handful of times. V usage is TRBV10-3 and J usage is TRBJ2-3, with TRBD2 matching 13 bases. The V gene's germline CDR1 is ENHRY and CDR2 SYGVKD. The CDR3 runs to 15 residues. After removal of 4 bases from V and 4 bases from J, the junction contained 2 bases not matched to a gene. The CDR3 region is CAISGTSGRADTQYF. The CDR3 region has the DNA TGTGCCATCAGTGGCACTAGCGGGAGGGCAGATACGCAGTATTTT.

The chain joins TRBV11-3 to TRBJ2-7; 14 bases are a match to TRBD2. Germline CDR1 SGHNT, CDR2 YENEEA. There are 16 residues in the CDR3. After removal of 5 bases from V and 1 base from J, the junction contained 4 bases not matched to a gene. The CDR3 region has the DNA TGTGCCAGCAGCCCGGGACTAGCGGGAGAGTCCTACGAGCAGTACTTC. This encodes CASSPGLAGESYEQYF.

This CDR3 is CASSQEANRVSNTGELFF. The CDR3 DNA sequence: TGTGCCAGCAGCCAAGAGGCGAACAGGGTGTCGAACACCGGGGAGCTGTTTTTT. The chain employs TRBV14 and TRBJ2-2; D possibly corresponds to TRBD1 (6 bases). The V gene's germline CDR1 is SGHDN and CDR2 FVKESK. V lost 0 bases and J lost 0, with 14 bases in between. CDR3 size: 18 residues.

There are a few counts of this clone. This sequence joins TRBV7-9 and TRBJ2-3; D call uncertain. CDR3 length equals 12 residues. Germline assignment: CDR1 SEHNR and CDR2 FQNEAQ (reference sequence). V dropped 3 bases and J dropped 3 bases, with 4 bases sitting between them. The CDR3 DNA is TGTGCCAGCAGCTTTCTTACAGATACGCAGTATTTT. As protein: CASSFLTDTQYF.

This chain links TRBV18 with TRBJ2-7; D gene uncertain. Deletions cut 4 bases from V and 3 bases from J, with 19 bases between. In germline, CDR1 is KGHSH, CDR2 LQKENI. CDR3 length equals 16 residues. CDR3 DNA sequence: TGTGCCAGCTCACGGAGCAATTTCGGAGCTCTCTACGAGCAGTACTTC. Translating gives CASSRSNFGALYEQYF.

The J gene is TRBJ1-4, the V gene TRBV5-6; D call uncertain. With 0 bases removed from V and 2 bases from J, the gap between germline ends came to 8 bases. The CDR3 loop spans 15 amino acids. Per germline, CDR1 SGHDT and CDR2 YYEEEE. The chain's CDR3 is CASSLGLTTNEKLFF. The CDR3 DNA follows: TGTGCCAGCAGCTTGGGACTGACGACTAATGAAAAACTGTTTTTT.

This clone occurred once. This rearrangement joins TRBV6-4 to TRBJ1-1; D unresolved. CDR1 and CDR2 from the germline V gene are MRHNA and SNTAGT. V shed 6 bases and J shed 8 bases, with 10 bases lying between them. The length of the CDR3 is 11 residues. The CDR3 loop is CASRGLDEAFF. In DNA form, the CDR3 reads TGTGCCAGCAGGGGCCTTGACGAAGCTTTCTTT.

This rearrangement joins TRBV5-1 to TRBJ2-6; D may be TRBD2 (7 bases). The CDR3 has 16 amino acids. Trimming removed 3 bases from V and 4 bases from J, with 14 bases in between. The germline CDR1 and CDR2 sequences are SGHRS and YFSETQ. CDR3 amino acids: CASSSGRGGGANVLTF. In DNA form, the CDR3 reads TGCGCCAGCAGCTCTGGAAGGGGGGGCGGGGCCAACGTCCTGACTTTC.

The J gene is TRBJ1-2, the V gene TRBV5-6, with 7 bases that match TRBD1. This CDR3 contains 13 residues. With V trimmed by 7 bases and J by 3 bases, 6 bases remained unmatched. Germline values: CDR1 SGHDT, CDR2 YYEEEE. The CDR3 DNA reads TGTGCCAGCTACCACAGGGGAGACTATGGCTACACCTTC. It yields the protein CASYHRGDYGYTF.

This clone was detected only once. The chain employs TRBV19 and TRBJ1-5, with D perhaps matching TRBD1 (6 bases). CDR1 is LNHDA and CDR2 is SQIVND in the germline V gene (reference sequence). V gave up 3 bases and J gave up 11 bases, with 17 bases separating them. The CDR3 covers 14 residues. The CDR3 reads CASSMQDSERSQHF. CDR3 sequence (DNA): TGTGCCAGTAGTATGCAGGACAGTGAACGGTCCCAGCATTTT.